Given below is one TCR beta chain in context. What it binds is not known. CD4+ cells underwent separation, giving CD45RA+ naive and CD45RA-negative memory subsets. The sample comes from a study of shared clonotypes between healthy human individuals. Study-wide results and caveats: About 5% of naive CD4 clonotypes were shared across four donors. The sole specimen, blood, was sampled, and tissue repertoires likely differ.

Sequencing was performed with immunoSEQ multiplex PCR; in TCRdb, only in-frame clones are kept and a portion is missing. The profile shows about 660,000 clones, roughly 70% of them singletons. With 1 base clipped from V and 5 bases from J, the junction kept 6 bases outside the gene matches. The V gene's germline CDR1 is MGHRA and CDR2 YSYEKL. CDR3 length: 15 residues. J is TRBJ2-7 and V is TRBV4-1, with 9 nucleotides matching TRBD1. This TCR was sampled from a woman under 40 in good health. Sample: memory CD4+ T cells sorted from blood. The subset was: CD45RA-negative fraction. CDR3 coding DNA: TGCGCCAGCAGCCAAGCCGGGACAGGGAGGGACGAGCAGTACTTC. Protein product: CASSQAGTGRDEQYF.